This entry concerns a single T cell receptor beta chain. This entry comes from a study of blood T cell repertoires in COVID-19. Study context: The origin of the acute and convalescent COVID-19 samples was the United States, Italy and Spain.

J lost 2 bases, V lost 5 bases, and 17 bases had no gene match. The CDR3 has 19 amino acids. Germline-derived CDR1 and CDR2 are SGHAT and FQNNGV. Profiled with immunoSEQ multiplex PCR; TCRdb holds only in-frame clones, not every one. This table holds 250,000 to 300,000 clones, around 89% found once. In assigning cohorts, the study relied on participant-reported clinical history. The receptor was derived from a man aged 35-49 years who had recovered from COVID-19. The chain has TRBV11-2 and TRBJ2-3; 9 positions agree with TRBD2. Sequenced sample: PBMCs or T cells enriched from blood (not recorded which). Here the CDR3 DNA reads TGTGCCAGCAGCGTCTTAAAGGGGCTAGCGGGGAGGGACACAGATACGCAGTATTTT. Protein sequence: CASSVLKGLAGRDTDTQYF.